This entry lists 26 T cell receptor beta chains sequenced from one sample in a study of shared clonotypes between healthy human individuals. Generated by immunoSEQ multiplex PCR, the TCRdb table keeps only in-frame clones and is missing some. The sample lists about 2.3 million clones, over 85% occurring once. The sequenced sample consisted of naive CD4+ T cells from PBMCs. As to subset: CD45RA+ positively selected. These receptors originate from a young man in good health. Some clones in this sample may be carry-over from other donors' samples.

This sequence joins TRBV9 and TRBJ2-1; a weak D match, TRBD2 (6 bases). This CDR3 is 16 amino acids long. CDR1 SGDLS and CDR2 YYNGEE come from the germline V gene. Trimming stripped 0 bases from V and 2 bases from J, with 12 bases between. CDR3 sequence reads: CASSVGAGITYNEQFF. CDR3 DNA sequence: TGTGCCAGCAGCGTAGGGGCGGGAATTACCTACAATGAGCAGTTCTTC.

The chain uses TRBV6-4 and TRBJ1-5; D unclear. V was cut by 4 bases and J by 3 bases, with 7 bases left in between. Germline CDR1 is MRHNA and CDR2 is SNTAGT. CDR3 length: 13 residues. CDR3 sequence: CASSVTFNQPQHF. CDR3 in DNA: TGTGCCAGCAGTGTAACTTTCAATCAGCCCCAGCATTTT.

This chain connects TRBV7-9 to TRBJ2-5; 7 nucleotides align to TRBD1. V gave up 2 bases and J gave up 1 base; unmatched junction bases: 10. The CDR3 length is 17 residues. Germline assignment: CDR1 SEHNR and CDR2 FQNEAQ (reference sequence). CDR3 nucleotides: TGTGCCAGCAGCTTAATGGGGGACAGATTATTCCAAGAGACCCAGTACTTC. Residues: CASSLMGDRLFQETQYF.

On this clone itself: The DNA is omitted, as the CDR3 cannot be located on it reliably, and the CDR3 follows TCRdb's listing. The rearrangement links TRBV6-6 to TRBJ2-1; the table names TRBD1, a call not compared with the DNA. Germline V gives CDR1 MNHNY, CDR2 SVGAGI (reference sequence). The CDR3 sequence runs 15 residues, both termini included. CDR3: CASSSSDRDLNEQFF.

The chain uses TRBV6-5 and TRBJ2-3; D is perhaps TRBD1 (6 bases). Per the germline V gene, CDR1 is MNHEY and CDR2 is SVGAGI. Trimming took off 2 bases at V and 4 bases at J, with 13 bases between the two ends. CDR3 size: 15 residues. The CDR3 region is CASSYNARGADTQYF. The CDR3 DNA reads as TGTGCCAGCAGTTACAATGCCAGGGGAGCAGATACGCAGTATTTT.

Details on this clone: In the same sample, other DNA sequences code for this CDR3. The genes are TRBV28 and TRBJ2-2; no clear D. Germline V gene data show CDR1 as MDHEN and CDR2 as SYDVKM. V was shortened by 6 bases and J by 2 bases, with 1 base between the two germline ends. This CDR3 is 11 amino acids long. The CDR3 bases are TGTGCCAGCAGCAACACCGGGGAGCTGTTTTTT. Its translation: CASSNTGELFF.

The chain uses TRBV6-5 and TRBJ1-1; D is unresolved. The CDR3 covers 11 residues. Germline assignment: CDR1 MNHEY and CDR2 SVGAGI. V was cut by 2 bases and J by 8 bases, with 6 bases left in between. The CDR3 spells CASSYPPEAFF. The DNA of the CDR3 is TGTGCCAGCAGTTACCCCCCCGAAGCTTTCTTT.

The chain links TRBV28 to TRBJ2-7; a possible D gene is TRBD1 (5 bases). The CDR3 sequence is 12 residues long. CDR1 is MDHEN and CDR2 is SYDVKM in the germline V gene. Trimming left V 11 bases short and J 4 bases short, with 15 bases between. In nucleotides, the CDR3 is TGTGCCCATTCTAGGGGTGGTTACGAGCAGTACTTC. This sequence encodes CAHSRGGYEQYF.

CDR3 in DNA: TGTGCCATCAGTGGGACTAGCGGGAGCCAATATACCGGGGAGCTGTTTTTT. Translated: CAISGTSGSQYTGELFF. V usage is TRBV10-3 and J usage is TRBJ2-2; 13 bases fit TRBD2. The CDR3 is 17 amino acids. J gave up 5 bases and V 4 bases, and 7 bases lay outside the gene matches. Per germline, CDR1 ENHRY and CDR2 SYGVKD.

The CDR3 loop reads CASSFNLMVNYGYTF. The CDR3 DNA is TGTGCCAGCAGCTTCAACCTAATGGTTAACTATGGCTACACCTTC. V is TRBV7-9 and J is TRBJ1-2; unclear D gene. V was trimmed by 3 bases and J by 1 base, leaving 12 bases between them. This CDR3 comprises 15 residues. Per germline, CDR1 SEHNR and CDR2 FQNEAQ (reference sequence).

V and J are TRBV7-3 and TRBJ1-2, with 8 nucleotides matching TRBD1. The CDR3 is made up of 13 amino acids. The V gene end was trimmed by 2 bases and the J gene end by 6 bases; junction bases not matched to a gene: 2. The germline gives CDR1 SGHTA, CDR2 FQGTGA. The CDR3 spells CASSLRQGNGYTF. CDR3 bases: TGTGCCAGCAGCTTACGACAGGGGAATGGCTACACCTTC.

The V gene is TRBV5-4, the J gene TRBJ2-7; TRBD2 agrees at 9 bases. Losses at the gene ends were 3 bases for V and 4 bases for J; bases not matched to a gene: 5. This CDR3 is built from 14 residues. Germline lookup yields CDR1 SGHNT and CDR2 YYREEE (reference sequence). The CDR3 nucleotides are TGTGCCAGCAGCTATAGCGGGAGCCGTTACGAGCAGTACTTC. This sequence encodes CASSYSGSRYEQYF.

The V call is TRBV6-5, the J call TRBJ2-5, with 8 bases matching TRBD1. V lost 6 bases and J lost 5; bases outside the gene matches: 5. This CDR3 region has 13 residues. Germline V gene data show CDR1 as MNHEY and CDR2 as SVGAGI. CDR3 bases: TGTGCCAGCAGGCAGACAGGGGTTGAGACCCAGTACTTC. Protein: CASRQTGVETQYF.

The rearrangement joins TRBV5-3 to TRBJ2-6; 8 bases align to TRBD2. TRBV5-3 is an ORF, with its function uncertain. This CDR3 contains 23 residues. V lost 2 bases, J lost 0 bases, and 22 bases stayed unmatched. CDR3 bases: TGTGCCAGAAGCTTCCCGGGACTAGAGGGACCTGTTTTCACGACCTCTGGGGCCAACGTCCTGACTTTC. Protein product: CARSFPGLEGPVFTTSGANVLTF.

In this sample, this clone turned up once. The chain links TRBV28 to TRBJ2-3; D is perhaps TRBD1 (7 bases). The CDR3 is 16 residues long. V was trimmed by 5 bases and J by 7 bases, leaving 22 bases between them. The germline gives CDR1 MDHEN, CDR2 SYDVKM. CDR3: CASSNIQGTRVNTQYF. The CDR3 nucleotides are TGTGCCAGCAGTAATATACAGGGGACTCGAGTCAATACGCAGTATTTT.

The genes are TRBV6-1 and TRBJ2-1; 9 bases map to TRBD2. The CDR3 has 15 amino acids. With V trimmed by 6 bases and J by 7 bases, 10 bases remained unmatched. CDR1 is MNHNS and CDR2 is SASEGT in the germline V gene. The CDR3 bases are TGTGCCAGCAGAAGTGGTAGCGGGGGTGGTAATGAGCAGTTCTTC. It specifies CASRSGSGGGNEQFF.

This clone appeared once. The CDR3 DNA is TGCGCCAGCAGCACGGGACAGGGGGATGGATATGGCTACACCTTC. Its protein product is CASSTGQGDGYGYTF. J is TRBJ1-2 and V is TRBV5-1; 11 nucleotides agree with TRBD1. The CDR3 consists of 15 residues. The V and J ends lost 4 bases and 5 bases, in that order; junction bases with no gene match: 7. Germline V gene data show CDR1 as SGHRS and CDR2 as YFSETQ.

This sequence joins TRBV7-3 and TRBJ1-1; D ambiguous. This CDR3 is 13 amino acids long. Deletions cut 1 base from V and 5 bases from J, with 8 bases between. The germline gives CDR1 SGHTA, CDR2 FQGTGA. The CDR3 nucleotides are TGTGCCAGCAGCTTAAGTGTGGAGACTGAAGCTTTCTTT. Its protein is CASSLSVETEAFF.

The genes are TRBV5-8 and TRBJ2-7, with 9 bases that match TRBD1. The junction had 14 bases not matched to a gene; V was cut back by 6 bases and J by 4 bases. CDR1 and CDR2 from the germline V gene are SGHTS and YDEGEE. This CDR3 contains 16 residues. CDR3 sequence: CASTLTRDRVLYEQYF. In nucleotides, the CDR3 is TGTGCCAGCACCCTGACCCGGGACAGGGTTTTATACGAGCAGTACTTC.

CDR3 in amino acids: CATLDLGQSLYGYTF. CDR3 in DNA: TGTGCCACCCTAGACCTCGGACAGTCCCTCTATGGCTACACCTTC. This chain joins TRBV6-6 and TRBJ1-2, with D possibly matching TRBD1 (6 bases). CDR1 is MNHNY and CDR2 is SVGAGI in the germline V gene (reference sequence). V lost 10 bases to trimming and J lost 4 bases, with 22 bases between them. There are 15 residues in the CDR3.

A remark on this clone: Additional DNA sequences in this sample encode the identical CDR3. The rearrangement uses TRBV5-1 and TRBJ2-3; TRBD1 is a possible D gene (5 bases). V dropped 4 bases and J dropped 0 bases, with 9 bases sitting between them. In germline, CDR1 is SGHRS, CDR2 YFSETQ. CDR3 length: 14 amino acids. CDR3 DNA: TGCGCCAGCAGCGGACAAACTAGCACAGATACGCAGTATTTT. This codes for CASSGQTSTDTQYF. The full variable domain, rest sourced from reference TRBV5-1 and TRBJ2-3, is KAGVTQTPRYLIKTRGQQVTLSCSPISGHRSVSWYQQTPGQGLQFLFEYFSETQRNKGNFPGRFSGRQFSNSRSEMNVSTLELGDSALYLCASSGQTSTDTQYFGPGTRLTVL.

CDR3 in DNA: TGTGCCAGCACCTCAATGCCCGAGACCCAGTACTTC. Protein product: CASTSMPETQYF. The genes are TRBV2 and TRBJ2-5; D gene ambiguous. Between the trimmed V and J ends, which lost 7 bases and 5 bases, there was a span of 11 bases. Per germline, CDR1 SNHLY and CDR2 FYNNEI. The length of the CDR3 is 12 residues.

The rearrangement links TRBV4-1 to TRBJ2-3; TRBD1 aligns across 7 bases. From germline, CDR1 is MGHRA and CDR2 YSYEKL. V was pared by 0 bases and J by 4 bases, with 4 bases of the junction left unmatched. The length of the CDR3 is 15 residues. CDR3 amino acids: CASSQDRGGADTQYF. The CDR3 nucleotides read TGCGCCAGCAGCCAAGATCGAGGGGGCGCAGATACGCAGTATTTT.

J is TRBJ1-2 and V is TRBV5-1; perhaps TRBD1 as D (6 bases). Trimming shortened V by 5 bases and J by 1 base, and 12 bases separated the two germline ends. In germline, CDR1 is SGHRS, CDR2 YFSETQ. CDR3 length equals 14 residues. The CDR3 protein is CASRAGDLNYGYTF. The DNA of the CDR3 is TGCGCCAGCAGAGCAGGGGACCTTAACTATGGCTACACCTTC. The full variable domain, in which reference TRBV5-1 and TRBJ1-2 provide the parts outside the CDR3, is KAGVTQTPRYLIKTRGQQVTLSCSPISGHRSVSWYQQTPGQGLQFLFEYFSETQRNKGNFPGRFSGRQFSNSRSEMNVSTLELGDSALYLCASRAGDLNYGYTFGSGTRLTVV.

The chain recombines TRBV18 with TRBJ1-5; TRBD1 agrees at 7 bases. This CDR3 region has 15 residues. Losses at the gene ends were 5 bases for V and 1 base for J; bases not matched to a gene: 5. The V gene's germline CDR1 is KGHSH and CDR2 LQKENI. CDR3 in amino acids: CASSSDRVSNQPQHF. CDR3 nucleotide sequence: TGTGCCAGCTCATCCGACAGGGTGAGCAATCAGCCCCAGCATTTT.

This chain uses TRBV6-1 with TRBJ1-1; D is unresolved. The V and J ends lost 3 bases and 0 bases respectively, with 8 bases between them. The V gene's germline CDR1 is MNHNS and CDR2 SASEGT. The CDR3 contains 14 residues. Here the CDR3 DNA reads TGTGCCAGCAGTGAGTCCAGACTGAACACTGAAGCTTTCTTT. Translated, it gives CASSESRLNTEAFF.